Listed below are T cell receptor beta chains from one sample, sequenced in a study of T-cell memory formation after mild COVID-19. TCRdb re-called the 5' RACE reads with MiXCR, one entry per CDR3 protein. The data show 120,000 to 150,000 distinct CDR3 sequences, about 5.5% seen once. The sequencing sample was made of PBMCs or a T cell subset sorted from them (not recorded which). The receptors come from an adult woman who had mild COVID-19 (a few samples of this study predate the infection). Cell type and time point are not known. Each CDR3 is given with its conserved first and last residue.

v_gene	j_gene	CDR3aa
TRBV7-9	TRBJ2-1	CASSTRTSGRAVNEQFF
TRBV5-6	TRBJ2-1	CASTRLALAGARGDNEQFF
TRBV27	TRBJ2-7	CASSYGNQYF
TRBV12-3/TRBV12-4	TRBJ1-1	CASSFTPSSATEAFF
TRBV5-1	TRBJ1-2	CASRDRTGPNYGYTF
TRBV12-3/TRBV12-4	TRBJ2-5	CASTPGQGALETQYF
TRBV12-3/TRBV12-4	TRBJ2-3	CASSLRGSDTQYF
TRBV11-3	TRBJ2-1	CASSLAADNEQFF
TRBV7-9	TRBJ2-1	CASSLALLPTYNEQFF
TRBV10-3	TRBJ1-2	CAIGANGYTF
TRBV5-1	TRBJ2-7	CASSRAGGSYEQYF
TRBV3-1	TRBJ2-2	CASSQVITGELFF